This T cell receptor beta chain was sequenced in a study of response to subunit inactivated influenza vaccine. This clonotype was counted at least ten times. Its antigen is unidentified. One entry per CDR3 protein, called by TCRdb with MiXCR from the RT-PCR reads. The sample carries a few hundred thousand distinct CDR3 sequences, 10% to 15% recorded once. Findings and limits, study-wide: Each seasonal influenza vaccination, the authors suggested, recruits few new T cells.

Germline CDR1 MDHEN, CDR2 SYDVKM. This CDR3 has 17 residues. V was clipped by 5 bases and J by 2 bases, with 22 bases between them. The chain is built from TRBV28 and TRBJ2-7, with a possible D match to TRBD2 (5 bases). Sample: non-naive T cells sorted from PBMCs, taken roughly 15 days before vaccination. This TCR was sampled from a man aged 50-59 years who received an inactivated influenza vaccine. CDR3 sequence reads: CASSPMDPGKIPYEQYF. CDR3 coding DNA: TGTGCCAGCAGTCCTATGGATCCGGGAAAAATCCCCTACGAGCAGTACTTC. The entire variable domain, with the rest obtained from reference TRBV28 and TRBJ2-7, is as follows: DVKVTQSSRYLVKRTGEKVFLECVQDMDHENMFWYRQDPGLGLRLIYFSYDVKMKEKGDIPEGYSVSREKKERFSLILESASTNQTSMYLCASSPMDPGKIPYEQYFGPGTRLTVT.